The 19 T cell receptor beta chains below all came from one sample that was sequenced in a study of T cells after yellow fever vaccination. TCRdb re-called the 5' RACE reads with MiXCR, one entry per CDR3 protein. The table shows about 340,000 distinct CDR3 sequences, with around 12% occurring only once. The source material was CD4+ T cells sorted from PBMCs, sampled 15 days after the yellow fever booster vaccination. The receptors derive from a man aged 18 to 30 who received the YFV17D yellow fever vaccine.

The rearrangement joins TRBV11-2 to TRBJ1-6; D unresolved. Looked up from germline, CDR1 is SGHAT and CDR2 is FQNNGV. CDR3 length equals 16 residues. V lost 2 bases and J 0 bases, leaving 8 bases between the germline ends. CDR3 loop: CASSLRQSSYNSPLHF. The CDR3 DNA is TGTGCCAGCAGCTTACGGCAGAGCTCCTATAATTCACCCCTCCACTTT.

In this sample, this clonotype turned up many times. The chain has TRBV4-1 and TRBJ2-1, with D possibly called TRBD1 or TRBD2 (5 bases each). Trimming took 4 bases from V and 4 from J, leaving 20 bases between them. The CDR3 covers 17 residues. The germline V gene encodes CDR1 MGHRA and CDR2 YSYEKL. CDR3 amino acids: CASSRLGTETLYNEQFF. The DNA for the CDR3 is TGCGCCAGCAGCCGGTTAGGGACGGAAACCCTTTACAATGAGCAGTTCTTC.

In its sample, this clonotype was seen a few times. This sequence joins TRBV18 and TRBJ2-1; D tentatively fits TRBD1 or TRBD2 (6 bases each). The V gene lost 6 bases and the J gene lost 8 bases, with 17 bases spanning the gap. There are 14 residues in the CDR3. Germline V CDR1 and CDR2: KGHSH, LQKENI. In DNA form, the CDR3 reads TGTGCCAGCTCCCCGACTTGGGGGGCCTATGAGCAGTTCTTC. This translates into CASSPTWGAYEQFF. Complete variable domain (other parts from reference TRBV18 and TRBJ2-1): NAGVMQNPRHLVRRRGQEARLRCSPMKGHSHVYWYRQLPEEGLKFMVYLQKENIIDESGMPKERFSAEFPKEGPSILRIQQVVRGDSAAYFCASSPTWGAYEQFFGPGTRLTVL.

V is TRBV7-2 and J is TRBJ2-1; 9 nucleotides agree with TRBD1. After removal of 5 bases from V and 2 bases from J, the junction contained 7 bases not matched to a gene. The CDR3 sequence is 16 residues long. The germline gives CDR1 SGHTA, CDR2 FQGNSA. The CDR3 DNA reads as TGTGCCAGCAGCCTGACCGGGACAGGGACCTACAATGAGCAGTTCTTC. Its translation: CASSLTGTGTYNEQFF.

This rearrangement joins TRBV9 to TRBJ2-3; D ambiguous. From germline, CDR1 is SGDLS and CDR2 YYNGEE. The length of the CDR3 is 12 residues. The V end lost 3 bases, the J end lost 3 bases, and 5 bases lay between the germline ends. CDR3 in DNA: TGTGCCAGCAGCGGACAAACAGATACGCAGTATTTT. Its translation is CASSGQTDTQYF.

This clonotype showed up many times. V is TRBV11-2 and J is TRBJ2-5; D possibly corresponds to TRBD2 (6 bases). Germline assignment: CDR1 SGHAT and CDR2 FQNNGV. This CDR3 has 15 residues. Trimming removed 5 bases at V and 2 bases at J, with 15 bases between. The CDR3 DNA sequence: TGTGCCAGCAGCGCCGTGACTAGTGTTCAAGAGACCCAGTACTTC. Protein product: CASSAVTSVQETQYF.

This clonotype was observed at least ten times. The chain combines TRBV2 with TRBJ2-3; 7 bases match TRBD2. The CDR3 consists of 15 residues. The germline CDR1 and CDR2 sequences are SNHLY and FYNNEI. The V gene end was trimmed by 8 bases and the J gene end by 0 bases; junction bases not matched to a gene: 8. CDR3 loop: CASGQERESTDTQYF. CDR3 bases: TGTGCCAGCGGGCAGGAGCGGGAAAGCACAGATACGCAGTATTTT. The whole variable domain, filled in from reference TRBV2 and TRBJ2-3, reads EPEVTQTPSHQVTQMGQEVILRCVPISNHLYFYWYRQILGQKVEFLVSFYNNEISEKSEIFDDQFSVERPDGSNFTLKIRSTKLEDSAMYFCASGQERESTDTQYFGPGTRLTVL.

This clonotype was recorded a few times. The chain carries TRBV20-1 and TRBJ2-2; D tentatively fits TRBD1 or TRBD2 (5 bases each). V dropped 1 base and J dropped 1 base, with 10 bases sitting between them. Germline CDR1 reads DFQATT; CDR2 reads SNEGSKA (reference sequence). CDR3 length equals 15 residues. The CDR3 is CSARVRGWNTGELFF. The CDR3 DNA sequence: TGCAGTGCTAGAGTGAGGGGCTGGAACACCGGGGAGCTGTTTTTT.

The chain links TRBV10-3 to TRBJ2-2; D may be TRBD1 or TRBD2 (5 bases each). Germline V gene data show CDR1 as ENHRY and CDR2 as SYGVKD. CDR3 length equals 15 residues. V lost 8 bases and J lost 3, with 16 bases in between. CDR3 residues: CAIRAALGDTGELFF. The DNA for the CDR3 is TGTGCCATCCGGGCGGCTCTGGGGGACACCGGGGAGCTGTTTTTT.

This clonotype was seen a handful of times. The chain employs TRBV4-1 and TRBJ1-4, with 8 bases lining up with TRBD1. Germline lookup yields CDR1 MGHRA and CDR2 YSYEKL. Unmatched junction bases numbered 4, after V lost 1 base and J lost 3 bases. This CDR3 comprises 16 residues. The CDR3 here is CASSQGDRRSNEKLFF. The CDR3, as DNA: TGCGCCAGCAGCCAAGGGGACAGGCGATCTAATGAAAAACTGTTTTTT.

The gene calls are TRBV2 and TRBJ1-5; D might be TRBD1 (5 bases). CDR3 size: 15 residues. CDR1 and CDR2 from the germline V gene are SNHLY and FYNNEI. V was shortened by 8 bases and J by 0 bases, with 14 bases between the two germline ends. The CDR3 reads CASRRRVSSNQPQHF. The CDR3 bases are TGTGCCAGCCGACGCAGGGTTTCTAGCAATCAGCCCCAGCATTTT.

V and J are TRBV7-9 and TRBJ2-1, with D possibly TRBD1 on 6 matching bases. The CDR3 contains 14 residues. V lost 4 bases to trimming and J lost 5 bases, with 12 bases between them. CDR1 and CDR2 from the germline V gene are SEHNR and FQNEAQ (reference sequence). CDR3 amino acids: CASSSQGSHNEQFF. The DNA of the CDR3 is TGTGCCAGCAGCTCCCAGGGGAGTCACAATGAGCAGTTCTTC.

This rearrangement joins TRBV7-9 to TRBJ1-1; D may be TRBD1 (6 bases). The CDR3 loop spans 16 amino acids. The V end was cut by 0 bases, the J end by 4 bases, with 15 bases between. Germline V CDR1 and CDR2: SEHNR, FQNEAQ (reference sequence). CDR3 residues: CASSLAAGALGTEAFF. The CDR3 coding sequence is TGTGCCAGCAGCTTAGCGGCAGGGGCTCTGGGCACTGAAGCTTTCTTT.

This chain links TRBV20-1 with TRBJ2-1; D is perhaps TRBD1 or TRBD2 (5 bases each). The CDR3 loop spans 15 amino acids. V was shortened by 2 bases and J by 4 bases, with 15 bases between the two germline ends. Germline V gene sequence: CDR1 DFQATT, CDR2 SNEGSKA (reference sequence). CDR3 residues: CSARNLGGIYNEQFF. DNA for the CDR3: TGCAGTGCTAGAAACCTTGGGGGAATATACAATGAGCAGTTCTTC.

V gene TRBV7-2 combines with J gene TRBJ2-2; TRBD2 might be the D (6 bases). The CDR3 loop spans 14 amino acids. Per the germline V gene, CDR1 is SGHTA and CDR2 is FQGNSA. Trimming cost V 5 bases and J 6 bases, with 13 bases left between them. Here the CDR3 DNA reads TGTGCCAGCAGCAAATACCGGGGGTCCGGGGAGCTGTTTTTT. Protein product: CASSKYRGSGELFF. The full variable domain, rest sourced from reference TRBV7-2 and TRBJ2-2, is GAGVSQSPSNKVTEKGKDVELRCDPISGHTALYWYRQSLGQGLEFLIYFQGNSAPDKSGLPSDRFSAERTGGSVSTLTIQRTQQEDSAVYLCASSKYRGSGELFFGEGSRLTVL.

This clonotype was seen only a few times. V usage is TRBV4-3 and J usage is TRBJ1-1, with D possibly matching TRBD1 (6 bases). Per the germline V gene, CDR1 is LGHNA and CDR2 is YSLEER. The CDR3 is made up of 16 amino acids. Trimming left V 7 bases short and J 2 bases short, with 20 bases between. DNA of the CDR3: TGCGCCAGCACTCCCGGGACACCCAAATTTAACACTGAAGCTTTCTTT. It specifies CASTPGTPKFNTEAFF.

The rearrangement joins TRBV5-1 to TRBJ2-1; TRBD2 matches 11 bases. Germline V gives CDR1 SGHRS, CDR2 YFSETQ. Trimming took 3 bases from V and 10 from J; bases not matched to a gene: 3. This CDR3 contains 13 residues. In DNA, the CDR3 is TGCGCCAGCAGCTACCCTAGCGGGGGGGAGCAGTTCTTC. It codes for CASSYPSGGEQFF. The complete variable domain, with remaining parts taken from reference TRBV5-1 and TRBJ2-1, reads KAGVTQTPRYLIKTRGQQVTLSCSPISGHRSVSWYQQTPGQGLQFLFEYFSETQRNKGNFPGRFSGRQFSNSRSEMNVSTLELGDSALYLCASSYPSGGEQFFGPGTRLTVL.

This clonotype was detected only a few times. This rearrangement joins TRBV12-3 or TRBV12-4 to TRBJ1-1; D call uncertain. The CDR3 consists of 11 residues. Trimming cost V 3 bases and J 7 bases, with 6 bases left between them. The CDR3 is CASSLNLEAFF. DNA for the CDR3: TGTGCCAGCAGTTTGAACCTTGAAGCTTTCTTT.

This clonotype was observed a few times. The rearrangement uses TRBV7-9 and TRBJ1-1; perhaps TRBD1 as D (6 bases). This CDR3 comprises 15 residues. Germline CDR1 is SEHNR and CDR2 is FQNEAQ (reference sequence). V was shortened by 1 base and J by 7 bases, with 16 bases between the two germline ends. CDR3 coding DNA: TGTGCCAGCAGCTTAGTTGGGGGCGCTGGAGATGAAGCTTTCTTT. This encodes CASSLVGGAGDEAFF. The full variable domain, its missing parts supplied by reference TRBV7-9 and TRBJ1-1, is DTGVSQNPRHKITKRGQNVTFRCDPISEHNRLYWYRQTLGQGPEFLTYFQNEAQLEKSRLLSDRFSAERPKGSFSTLEIQRTEQGDSAMYLCASSLVGGAGDEAFFGQGTRLTVV.